This TCR beta chain is from a study of T cell repertoires in cytomegalovirus infection. Overall study context: From public TCR beta signatures came an indication of both CMV infection and matching HLA type. General study points: Carriers of CMV and the relevant HLA type were discriminated by public TCR beta frequency. Within the response measured ex vivo, HLA-C-restricted CMV-specific TCR beta clonotypes were dominant.

The V end lost 5 bases, the J end lost 5 bases, and 15 bases lay between the germline ends. The CDR3 spans 14 residues. Per the germline V gene, CDR1 is MDHEN and CDR2 is SYDVKM. This clonotype has at least ten counts. Its antigen is unidentified. TCRdb itself ran the reads through MiXCR, one entry per CDR3 protein. This sample yields fewer than 200,000 distinct CDR3 sequences, of which about 21% are seen a single time; less than 3.5% belongs to the top ten. The chain carries TRBV28 and TRBJ1-1, with D possibly being TRBD1 (5 bases). This TCR was recovered from a human donor in good health (CMV status not recorded). Some clones in this sample may be carry-over from other donors' samples. Sequencing was performed on PBMCs. The chain's CDR3 is CASSPQGSGTEAFF. The CDR3 DNA follows: TGTGCCAGCAGTCCTCAGGGATCGGGGACTGAAGCTTTCTTT.